The 4 T cell receptor beta chains given below trace back to one sample, sequenced in a study of post-analysis software for immune sequencing data. Notes on the study in general: When patients were compared with controls, 4 or 5 TRBV segments were more frequent, TRBV5-6, TRBV5-1 and TRBV20-1 among them.

Each TCR beta cDNA library carried unique molecular identifiers. TCRdb itself ran the PCR reads through MiXCR, one entry per CDR3 protein. The sample has 600,000 to 700,000 distinct CDR3 sequences; 59% are singletons. Antigens for these TCRs are unknown. What was sequenced was blood. The receptors come from a girl aged 2 to 9 with multiple sclerosis.

This clonotype was detected only a few times. At one end the junction does not follow the germline gene, possibly because of a read error. This rearrangement joins TRBV5-1 to TRBJ2-1, with a possible D match to TRBD1 (5 bases). CDR3 size: 13 residues. The V gene's germline CDR1 is SGHRS and CDR2 YFSETQ. The CDR3 spells CASSLAGNNEQFF. The CDR3 DNA reads as TGTGCCAGCAGTTTAGCAGGGAACAATGAGCAGTTCTTC.

The chain links TRBV12-3 or TRBV12-4 to TRBJ2-1; 10 bases are shared with TRBD2. V lost 5 bases and J lost 4; bases outside the gene matches: 5. The CDR3 is 15 residues long. CDR3 DNA sequence: TGTGCCAGCAGTACGGGGACTAGCGATTACAATGAGCAGTTCTTC. It yields the protein CASSTGTSDYNEQFF.

The chain uses TRBV9 and TRBJ2-3; 12 positions agree with TRBD1. CDR3 length equals 16 residues. Germline CDR1 and CDR2: SGDLS and YYNGEE. Germline trimming cut 5 bases from V and 4 bases from J; bases unmatched to any gene: 8. In DNA form, the CDR3 reads TGTGCCAGCAGTGTCGGCGGGACAGGGGGCGCAGATACGCAGTATTTT. This gives the protein CASSVGGTGGADTQYF.

This clonotype was picked up a small number of times. The chain links TRBV16 to TRBJ2-7; TRBD1 matches at 11 bases. With V trimmed by 3 bases and J by 4 bases, 5 bases remained unmatched. Per germline, CDR1 KGHSY and CDR2 FQNENV. CDR3 length equals 15 residues. CDR3 DNA: TGTGCCAGCAGCCATGGACAGGGGGCGCGGTACGAGCAGTACTTC. This encodes CASSHGQGARYEQYF.